Presented here are 28 T cell receptor beta chains from one specimen sequenced in a study of beta chain bispecific antibodies for T cell cancers. Their recognized antigens are unknown. Expansion lasted two to three days, with either anti-CD3 antibody OKT3 or CD3/CD28 beads. The study's findings and limits: Normal T cells contributed less of the targeted TRBV signal than the leukemia cells did.

From the 5' RACE reads, TCRdb called clonotypes with MiXCR, one entry per CDR3 protein. The sample consists of tens of thousands of distinct CDR3 sequences, over 2% of them appearing once. The specimen was healthy donor T cells cultured with leukemia cells. These receptors were collected from a human donor in good health. Some clones in this sample may be carry-over from other donors' samples.

In this sample, this clonotype turned up a few times. V and J are TRBV6-5 and TRBJ2-2, with D possibly called TRBD1 or TRBD2 (5 bases each). V lost 7 bases, J lost 10 bases, and 16 bases lay in between. Looked up from germline, CDR1 is MNHEY and CDR2 is SVGAGI. This CDR3 comprises 13 residues. The chain's CDR3 is CASTRPGTMELFF. The CDR3 nucleotides read TGTGCCAGCACCAGACCCGGGACCATGGAGCTGTTTTTT.

In its sample, this clonotype was seen many times. The J gene is TRBJ1-2, the V gene TRBV19, with D hard to call. Germline CDR1 LNHDA, CDR2 SQIVND (reference sequence). V shed 7 bases and J shed 4 bases, with 16 bases lying between them. The CDR3 has 14 residues. CDR3 amino acids: CASKPSSGFYGYTF. Here the CDR3 DNA reads TGTGCCAGTAAACCTTCCAGCGGCTTCTATGGCTACACCTTC.

This clonotype was picked up many times. This chain joins TRBV20-1 and TRBJ2-4; 10 bases are shared with TRBD2. Germline V gives CDR1 DFQATT, CDR2 SNEGSKA (reference sequence). The CDR3 is 21 residues long. The V segment lost 2 bases and the J segment 0 bases; nucleotides outside the gene matches: 19. The CDR3 loop is CSARPFSQSGGGTLAKNIQYF. The CDR3, as DNA: TGCAGTGCTAGACCCTTTTCCCAGAGCGGGGGGGGAACCCTAGCCAAAAACATTCAGTACTTC.

This clonotype was detected ten times or more. This rearrangement joins TRBV5-1 to TRBJ2-2; the D is unclear. Trimming took off 4 bases at V and 5 bases at J, with 6 bases between the two ends. Per germline, CDR1 SGHRS and CDR2 YFSETQ. There are 12 residues in the CDR3. CDR3 DNA: TGCGCCAGCAGCCCTCCGACCGGGGAGCTGTTTTTT. Its translation: CASSPPTGELFF. The whole variable domain, filled in from reference TRBV5-1 and TRBJ2-2, reads KAGVTQTPRYLIKTRGQQVTLSCSPISGHRSVSWYQQTPGQGLQFLFEYFSETQRNKGNFPGRFSGRQFSNSRSEMNVSTLELGDSALYLCASSPPTGELFFGEGSRLTVL.

This clonotype is termed medium-sized (0.01 to 0.1%). This sequence joins TRBV6-5 and TRBJ2-2; TRBD2 matches 9 bases. The CDR3 runs to 18 residues. With V trimmed by 8 bases and J by 0 bases, 13 bases remained unmatched. Germline V gene sequence: CDR1 MNHEY, CDR2 SVGAGI. CDR3 sequence reads: CASSFLTLAGSNTGELFF. CDR3 coding DNA: TGTGCCAGCTCTTTTCTTACGCTAGCGGGATCGAACACCGGGGAGCTGTTTTTT.

This clonotype has ten or more counts. J is TRBJ2-7 and V is TRBV4-2, with TRBD2 as a possible D gene (7 bases). Looked up from germline, CDR1 is LGHNA and CDR2 is YNFKEQ. The length of the CDR3 is 17 residues. The germline V and J ends were trimmed by 3 bases and 1 base, with 19 bases remaining between them. The CDR3 DNA sequence: TGTGCCAGCAGCCACGCCCCCGAGGGGGGGTTTTCCTACGAGCAGTACTTC. Translation: CASSHAPEGGFSYEQYF.

This clonotype was observed at least ten times. Sequence at one end of the junction differs from germline and may be a read error. V gene TRBV20-1 combines with J gene TRBJ2-5; TRBD2 aligns across 7 bases. The CDR3 runs 11 residues. Germline lookup yields CDR1 DFQATT and CDR2 SNEGSKA (reference sequence). CDR3 region: CSTSVQETQYF. DNA for the CDR3: TGCAGTACTAGCGTACAAGAGACCCAGTACTTC.

The chain is built from TRBV6-5 and TRBJ2-1, with 7 bases identical to TRBD1. The ends lost 5 bases at V and 3 bases at J; junction bases unmatched: 10. CDR1 and CDR2 (germline): MNHEY, SVGAGI. The CDR3 spans 16 residues. CDR3 DNA: TGTGCCAGCAGTACCACCCGCCGGACAGGCTACAATGAGCAGTTCTTC. It specifies CASSTTRRTGYNEQFF.

This clonotype has only a few counts. This sequence joins TRBV6-5 and TRBJ2-3; TRBD2 matches at 11 bases. Germline loops: CDR1 MNHEY, CDR2 SVGAGI. CDR3 size: 18 residues. V shed 2 bases and J 0 bases; nucleotides not matched to a gene: 7. CDR3 sequence: CASSYTSGGTPSTDTQYF. The CDR3 coding sequence is TGTGCCAGCAGTTACACTAGCGGGGGAACTCCTAGCACAGATACGCAGTATTTT.

The table lists this clonotype with many counts. The V and J genes are TRBV6-1 and TRBJ2-3, with 8 bases fitting TRBD1. V trimming: 7 bases; J trimming: 0 bases; junction bases outside the gene matches: 6. The germline gives CDR1 MNHNS, CDR2 SASEGT. The CDR3 sequence is 15 residues long. DNA of the CDR3: TGTGCCAGCAATGGCAGGGGGCGCAGCACAGATACGCAGTATTTT. It translates to CASNGRGRSTDTQYF.

This clonotype was picked up many times. The V call is TRBV19, the J call TRBJ2-1; D remains unclear. Per germline, CDR1 LNHDA and CDR2 SQIVND (reference sequence). V was clipped by 5 bases and J by 7 bases, with 12 bases between them. This CDR3 has 13 amino acids. The CDR3 coding sequence is TGTGCCAGTAGTCCAGAGGAAGGGAATGAGCAGTTCTTC. Protein sequence: CASSPEEGNEQFF.

This clonotype showed up many times. The chain combines TRBV10-2 with TRBJ1-5, with unresolved D. From germline, CDR1 is WSHSY and CDR2 SAAADI. Trimming stripped 3 bases from V and 7 bases from J, with 13 bases between. The CDR3 is made up of 14 amino acids. The CDR3 protein is CASSDEGSRQPQHF. The DNA for the CDR3 is TGCGCCAGCAGTGATGAGGGAAGTAGGCAGCCCCAGCATTTT.

This clonotype was recorded at least ten times. The V and J genes are TRBV12-3 or TRBV12-4 and TRBJ1-2; D is undetermined. CDR3 length: 15 amino acids. V dropped 3 bases and J dropped 2 bases, with 13 bases sitting between them. The CDR3, as DNA: TGTGCCAGCAGTTTGGGATTATTCGAGAACTATGGCTACACCTTC. It encodes CASSLGLFENYGYTF.

The chain carries TRBV12-3 or TRBV12-4 and TRBJ2-1, with D tentatively TRBD1 (9 bases). V lost 6 bases, J lost 4 bases, and 22 bases lay in between. The CDR3 totals 17 residues. This chain's CDR3 is CASSGGGTGGLYNEQFF. DNA for the CDR3: TGTGCCAGCAGCGGGGGGGGTACAGGGGGCCTTTACAATGAGCAGTTCTTC.

The J gene is TRBJ2-5, the V gene TRBV19; tentatively, D is TRBD2 (6 bases). CDR1 is LNHDA and CDR2 is SQIVND in the germline V gene (reference sequence). The CDR3 loop spans 14 amino acids. V was cut by 4 bases and J by 4 bases, with 13 bases left in between. The CDR3: CASSTYRRGETQYF. The CDR3 DNA follows: TGTGCCAGTAGTACTTATAGGAGGGGAGAGACCCAGTACTTC.

By sample share, this clonotype is medium-sized. The chain carries TRBV7-3 and TRBJ2-5; weak D call: TRBD2 (6 bases). The germline V gene encodes CDR1 SGHTA and CDR2 FQGTGA. With 5 bases removed from V and 4 bases from J, the gap between germline ends came to 23 bases. The length of the CDR3 is 17 residues. The CDR3 bases are TGTGCCAGCAGCCCCCGGTCGGGGACTGGGCCCCGAGAGACCCAGTACTTC. Protein: CASSPRSGTGPRETQYF.

At least ten counts were recorded for this clonotype. The chain carries TRBV19 and TRBJ1-1; TRBD1 matches 10 bases. The CDR3 length is 18 residues. Looked up from germline, CDR1 is LNHDA and CDR2 is SQIVND (reference sequence). Trimming took 0 bases from V and 5 from J; bases not matched to a gene: 12. The CDR3 loop reads CASSIDRETGGAGTEAFF. The CDR3 region has the DNA TGTGCCAGTAGTATAGATCGGGAGACAGGGGGCGCGGGGACTGAAGCTTTCTTT.

This clonotype appeared many times. The chain uses TRBV7-2 and TRBJ2-7; no reliable D call. The germline CDR1 and CDR2 sequences are SGHTA and FQGNSA. V gave up 4 bases and J gave up 5 bases, with 21 bases separating them. This CDR3 spans 16 amino acids. The CDR3 DNA is TGTGCCAGCAGCTCCCCGATGGGTTTATTGTGGGACGAGCAGTACTTC. Protein sequence: CASSSPMGLLWDEQYF.

In this sample, this clonotype is medium-sized. The chain combines TRBV3-1 with TRBJ2-7, with 7 bases matching TRBD1. Germline-derived CDR1 and CDR2 are LGHDT and YNNKEL (reference sequence). V gave up 3 bases and J gave up 1 base; unmatched junction bases: 9. CDR3 length equals 16 residues. CDR3 protein: CASSHPTKTGSYEQYF. The CDR3 bases are TGTGCCAGCAGCCACCCCACGAAGACAGGGTCCTACGAGCAGTACTTC.

Ten or more counts support this clonotype. The chain is built from TRBV5-1 and TRBJ2-5; the D gene could be TRBD1 or TRBD2 (6 bases each). V lost 3 bases, J lost 5 bases, and 20 bases lay in between. Germline CDR1 is SGHRS and CDR2 is YFSETQ. CDR3 length: 16 amino acids. Here the CDR3 DNA reads TGCGCCAGCAGCTCGGGAGTTAGGGGGACATGGGAGACCCAGTACTTC. This codes for CASSSGVRGTWETQYF.

This clonotype was recorded at least ten times. This chain links TRBV7-9 with TRBJ1-2; D gene ambiguous. This CDR3 spans 16 amino acids. The V end was cut by 6 bases, the J end by 4 bases, with 21 bases between. Germline V lookup: CDR1 SEHNR, CDR2 FQNEAQ (reference sequence). CDR3 bases: TGTGCCAGCAGTCCTATGGCGGGAGCGTTACTCTATGGCTACACCTTC. Amino acid sequence: CASSPMAGALLYGYTF.

This clonotype was detected ten times or more. The chain has TRBV2 and TRBJ2-2; possible D gene TRBD1, 6 bases. The CDR3 is 14 residues long. Germline V lookup: CDR1 SNHLY, CDR2 FYNNEI. V was cut by 6 bases and J by 4 bases, with 12 bases left in between. CDR3 nucleotide sequence: TGTGCCAGCAGGTCTCAGGGGACCACCGGGGAGCTGTTTTTT. It specifies CASRSQGTTGELFF.

This clonotype showed up many times. V is TRBV15 and J is TRBJ1-6; maybe TRBD1 (5 bases). Trimming stripped 5 bases from V and 7 bases from J, with 15 bases between. The germline V gene encodes CDR1 LNHNV and CDR2 YYDKDF (reference sequence). The CDR3 is 15 residues long. CDR3 sequence reads: CATSREAQANSPLHF. The DNA for the CDR3 is TGTGCCACCAGCCGTGAGGCACAGGCAAATTCACCCCTCCACTTT.

This clonotype is medium-sized by share. This sequence joins TRBV12-3 or TRBV12-4 and TRBJ2-7; TRBD2 might be the D (6 bases). There are 15 residues in the CDR3. V lost 5 bases to trimming and J lost 6 bases, with 20 bases between them. CDR3 protein: CASSPYAGYVLEQYF. The CDR3 DNA follows: TGTGCCAGCAGTCCTTATGCGGGGTACGTCCTCGAGCAGTACTTC.

In its sample, this clonotype was seen many times. V gene TRBV6-6 combines with J gene TRBJ2-3; 10 nucleotides align to TRBD1. The CDR3 is 17 residues long. Germline V lookup: CDR1 MNHNY, CDR2 SVGAGI (reference sequence). Trimming took 2 bases from V and 0 from J; bases not matched to a gene: 5. The CDR3, as DNA: TGTGCCAGCAGTTACACGACAGGGGGCAGGAGCACAGATACGCAGTATTTT. Translation: CASSYTTGGRSTDTQYF.

This clonotype was detected many times. The chain has TRBV5-5 and TRBJ2-7, with TRBD2 as a possible D gene (6 bases). V shed 5 bases and J shed 6 bases, with 15 bases lying between them. CDR3 length: 13 amino acids. The V gene's germline CDR1 is SGHKS and CDR2 YYEKEE (reference sequence). The CDR3, as DNA: TGTGCCAGCAGATCCGGGAGTTCATCCGAGCAGTACTTC. It specifies CASRSGSSSEQYF.

The chain combines TRBV20-1 with TRBJ1-3; D is unclear. The V and J ends lost 6 bases and 3 bases respectively, with 27 bases between them. The CDR3 runs to 18 residues. Per germline, CDR1 DFQATT and CDR2 SNEGSKA (reference sequence). The CDR3 nucleotides are TGCAGTGCGCGTAGAGCCCGGACGCCGATGGGCGGTGGAAACACCATATATTTT. This encodes CSARRARTPMGGGNTIYF.

This clonotype was counted many times. This rearrangement joins TRBV7-2 to TRBJ2-5; D not resolved. V was shortened by 1 base and J by 5 bases, with 8 bases between the two germline ends. The CDR3 has 13 amino acids. Germline V gene sequence: CDR1 SGHTA, CDR2 FQGNSA. The CDR3 spells CASSLDFVETQYF. CDR3 in DNA: TGTGCCAGCAGCTTAGATTTTGTGGAGACCCAGTACTTC. Combining the CDR3 with reference TRBV7-2 and TRBJ2-5 gives the whole variable domain GAGVSQSPSNKVTEKGKDVELRCDPISGHTALYWYRQSLGQGLEFLIYFQGNSAPDKSGLPSDRFSAERTGGSVSTLTIQRTQQEDSAVYLCASSLDFVETQYFGPGTRLLVL.